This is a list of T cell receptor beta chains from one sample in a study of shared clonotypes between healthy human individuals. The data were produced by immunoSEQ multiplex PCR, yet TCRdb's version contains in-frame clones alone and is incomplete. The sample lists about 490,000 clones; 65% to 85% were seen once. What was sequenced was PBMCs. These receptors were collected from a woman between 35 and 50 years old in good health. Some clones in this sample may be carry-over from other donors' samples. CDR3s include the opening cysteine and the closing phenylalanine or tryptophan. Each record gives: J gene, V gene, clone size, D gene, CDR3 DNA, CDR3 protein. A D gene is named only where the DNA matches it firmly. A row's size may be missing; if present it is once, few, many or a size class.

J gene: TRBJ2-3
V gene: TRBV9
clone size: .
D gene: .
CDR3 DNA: TGTGCCAGCAGCGTAGAACGTTATAGCACAGATACGCAGTATTTT
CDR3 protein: CASSVERYSTDTQYF

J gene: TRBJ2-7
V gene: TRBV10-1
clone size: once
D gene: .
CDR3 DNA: TGCGCCAATATACCGGGACACGGCCCTTGGGAGCAGTACTTC
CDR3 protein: CANIPGHGPWEQYF

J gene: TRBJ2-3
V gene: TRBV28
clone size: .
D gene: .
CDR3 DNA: TGTGCCAGCAGTTCCCCCAGTGATACGCAGTATTTT
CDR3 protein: CASSSPSDTQYF

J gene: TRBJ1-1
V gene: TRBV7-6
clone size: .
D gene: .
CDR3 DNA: TGTGCCAGCAGCTTAGCAGGTAGCCACACTGAAGCTTTCTTT
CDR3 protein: CASSLAGSHTEAFF

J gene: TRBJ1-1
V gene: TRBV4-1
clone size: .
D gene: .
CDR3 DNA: TGCGCCAGCACCCTGGGGCCGATGAACACTGAAGCTTTCTTT
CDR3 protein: CASTLGPMNTEAFF

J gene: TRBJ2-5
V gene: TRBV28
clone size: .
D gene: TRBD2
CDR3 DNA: TGTGCCAGCAGTTGGCTAGCGGGAGTTGAGACCCAGTACTTC
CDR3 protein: CASSWLAGVETQYF

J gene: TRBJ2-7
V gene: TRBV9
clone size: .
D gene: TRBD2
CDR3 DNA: TGTGCCAGCAGTTTGCAGGACCGGGCTAGCGGGAGAGACGAGCAGTACTTC
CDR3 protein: CASSLQDRASGRDEQYF

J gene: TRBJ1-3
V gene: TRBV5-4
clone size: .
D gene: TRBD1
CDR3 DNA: TGTGCCAGCAGCTTTGAGGGGGCGATTGGAAACACCATATATTTT
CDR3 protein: CASSFEGAIGNTIYF

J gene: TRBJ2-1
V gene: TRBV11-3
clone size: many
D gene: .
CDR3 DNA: TGTGCCAGCAGCTACCTCGGGACCGCTTACAATGAGCAGTTCTTC
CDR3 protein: CASSYLGTAYNEQFF

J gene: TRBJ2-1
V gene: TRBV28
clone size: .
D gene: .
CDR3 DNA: TGTGCCAGCAGTACGTCCGGGACGAGGCCCTTTAATGAGCAGTTCTTC
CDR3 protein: CASSTSGTRPFNEQFF

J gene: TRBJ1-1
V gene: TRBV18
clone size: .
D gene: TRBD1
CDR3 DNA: TGTGCCAGCTCACAAAGGACAGGGGTAAACACTGAAGCTTTCTTT
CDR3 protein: CASSQRTGVNTEAFF

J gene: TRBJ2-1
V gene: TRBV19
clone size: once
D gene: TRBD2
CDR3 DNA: TGTGCCAGTACTAGCGGGAGCTTCAATGAGCAGTTCTTC
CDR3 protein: CASTSGSFNEQFF

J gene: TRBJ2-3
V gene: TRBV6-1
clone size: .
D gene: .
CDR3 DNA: TGTGCCAGCAGTGAGGGTCGGGAAGTCACAGATACGCAGTATTTT
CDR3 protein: CASSEGREVTDTQYF

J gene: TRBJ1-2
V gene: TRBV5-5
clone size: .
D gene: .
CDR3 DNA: TGTGCCAGCAGCTTGGTGGCGGTTAACTATGGCTACACCTTC
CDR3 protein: CASSLVAVNYGYTF

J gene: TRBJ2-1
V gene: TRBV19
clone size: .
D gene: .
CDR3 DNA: TGTGCCAGTAGTATGGGTCGGGCCACCTACAATGAGCAGTTCTTC
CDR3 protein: CASSMGRATYNEQFF

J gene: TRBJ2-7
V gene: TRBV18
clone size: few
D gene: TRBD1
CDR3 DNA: TGTGCCAGCCGAGGGGGCGGCTACGAGCAGTACTTC
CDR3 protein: CASRGGGYEQYF

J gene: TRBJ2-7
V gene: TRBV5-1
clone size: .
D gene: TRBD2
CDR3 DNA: TGCGCCAGCAGTTTGATGTCTAGCGGGAGCGGTGAGCAGTACTTC
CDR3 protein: CASSLMSSGSGEQYF

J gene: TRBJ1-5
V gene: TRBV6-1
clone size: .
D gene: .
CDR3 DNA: TGTGCCAGCATCAGCTCAGGGGTGGGCAATCAGCCCCAGCATTTT
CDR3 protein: CASISSGVGNQPQHF

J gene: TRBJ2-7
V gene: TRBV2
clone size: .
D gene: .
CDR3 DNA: TGTGCCAGCAGTATTGGTTACGAGCAGTACTTC
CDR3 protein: CASSIGYEQYF

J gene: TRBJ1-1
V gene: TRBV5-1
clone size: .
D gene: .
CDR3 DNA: TGCGCCAGCAGCTTGGCCTCGACAGCTGCGGGAACTAGAACTGAAGCTTTCTTT
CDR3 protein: CASSLASTAAGTRTEAFF

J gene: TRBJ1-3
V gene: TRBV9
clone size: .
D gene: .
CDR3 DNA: TGTGCCAGCAGCCTCTCCGACAGAAGGCACTCTGGAAACACCATATATTTT
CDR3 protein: CASSLSDRRHSGNTIYF

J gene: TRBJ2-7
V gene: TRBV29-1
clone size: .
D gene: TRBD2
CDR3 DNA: TGCAGCGCCTACAGGGCTAGCGGGAGCTACGAGCAGTACTTC
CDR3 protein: CSAYRASGSYEQYF

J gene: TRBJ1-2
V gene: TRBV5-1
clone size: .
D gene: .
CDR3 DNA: TGCGCCAGCAGCTTGGGTCTAGGTTCAGCTAACTATGGCTACACCTTC
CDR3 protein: CASSLGLGSANYGYTF

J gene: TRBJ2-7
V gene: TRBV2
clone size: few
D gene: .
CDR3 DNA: TGTGCCAGCAAGGAGGGACAGCACTCCTACGAGCAGTACTTC
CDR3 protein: CASKEGQHSYEQYF

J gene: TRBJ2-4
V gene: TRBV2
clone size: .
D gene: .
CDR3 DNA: TGTGCCAGCAGTGGTTGGCAGGCAGACCAGAGGGACATTCAGTACTTC
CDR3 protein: CASSGWQADQRDIQYF

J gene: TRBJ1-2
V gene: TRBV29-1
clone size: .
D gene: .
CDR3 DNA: TGCAGCGTTGAATGGACAGCCAACCGCCGCGGCTACACCTTC
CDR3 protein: CSVEWTANRRGYTF

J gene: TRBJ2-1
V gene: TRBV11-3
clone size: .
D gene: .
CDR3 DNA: TGTGCCAGCAGCTTAGGCTGGGGGGTCGGGACTTACAATGAGCAGTTCTTC
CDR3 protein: CASSLGWGVGTYNEQFF

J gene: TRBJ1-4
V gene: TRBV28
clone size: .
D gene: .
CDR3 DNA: TGTGCCAGCAGTTGGGGAGGACCGGCTAATGAAAAACTGTTTTTT
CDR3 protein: CASSWGGPANEKLFF

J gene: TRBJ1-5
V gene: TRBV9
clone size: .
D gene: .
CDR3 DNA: TGTGCCAGCAGCACCCTCCGGGGGGCGGACAATCAGCCCCAGCATTTT
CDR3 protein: CASSTLRGADNQPQHF

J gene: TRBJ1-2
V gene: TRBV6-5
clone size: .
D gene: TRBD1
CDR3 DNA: TGTGCCACAGGGGACAGGGTGGGTGGCTACACCTTC
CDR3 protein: CATGDRVGGYTF

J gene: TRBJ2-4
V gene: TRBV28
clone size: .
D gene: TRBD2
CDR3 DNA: TGTGCCAGCAGTTCCATCGGGACTAGCGGGAAAGACATTCAGTACTTC
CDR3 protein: CASSSIGTSGKDIQYF

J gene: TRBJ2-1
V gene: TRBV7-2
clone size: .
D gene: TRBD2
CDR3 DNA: TGTGCCAGCAGCTTAGGACTAGCGGGAGGGCTTACGGAGCAGTTCTTC
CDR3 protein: CASSLGLAGGLTEQFF

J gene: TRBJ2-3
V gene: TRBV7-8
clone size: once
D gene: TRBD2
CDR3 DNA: TGTGCCAGCAGTCGGACTAGCGGGAGCCCAGATACGCAGTATTTT
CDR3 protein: CASSRTSGSPDTQYF

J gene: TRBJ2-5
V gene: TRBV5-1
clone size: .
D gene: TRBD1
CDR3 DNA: TGCGCCAGCAGCTTGCAGGGGACAGGGGACCAAGAGACCCAGTACTTC
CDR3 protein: CASSLQGTGDQETQYF

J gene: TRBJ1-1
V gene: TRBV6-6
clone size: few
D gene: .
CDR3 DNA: TGTGCCAGCTCCCCGGGGCGGACTAAAGCTTTCTTT
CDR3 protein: CASSPGRTKAFF

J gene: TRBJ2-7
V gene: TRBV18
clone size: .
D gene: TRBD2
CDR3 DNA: TGTGCCAGCTCACCATCTAGCGGGCGACCCTACGAGCAGTACTTC
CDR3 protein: CASSPSSGRPYEQYF

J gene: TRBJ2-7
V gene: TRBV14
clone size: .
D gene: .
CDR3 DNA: TGTGCCAGCAGCCAAGCGCTGCGGGGCGGAGGGCAGTACTTC
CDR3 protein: CASSQALRGGGQYF

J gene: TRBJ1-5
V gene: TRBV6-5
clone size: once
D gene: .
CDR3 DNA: TGTGCCAGCAGTTATCGATCAGGCAATCAGCCCCAGCATTTT
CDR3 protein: CASSYRSGNQPQHF

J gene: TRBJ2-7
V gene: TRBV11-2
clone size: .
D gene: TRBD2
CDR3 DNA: TGTGCCAGCAGCTTAGGGACTAGCGGAGTCTACGAGCAGTACTTC
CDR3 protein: CASSLGTSGVYEQYF

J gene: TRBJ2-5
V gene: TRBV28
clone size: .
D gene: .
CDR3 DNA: TGTGCCAGCAGTTCGCAGGCAAGGGGGACCCAGTACTTC
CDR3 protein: CASSSQARGTQYF

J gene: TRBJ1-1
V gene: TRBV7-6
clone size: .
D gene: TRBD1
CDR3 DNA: TGTGCCAGCAGCTTAGCAGGGGGCAGGAACACTGAAGCTTTCTTT
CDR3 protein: CASSLAGGRNTEAFF

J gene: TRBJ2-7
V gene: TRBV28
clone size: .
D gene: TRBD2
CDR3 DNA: TGTGCCAGCAGGGGGGGACTAGCGGATACCTACGAGCAGTACTTC
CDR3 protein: CASRGGLADTYEQYF

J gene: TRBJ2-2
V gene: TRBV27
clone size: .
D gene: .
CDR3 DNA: TGTGCCAGCAGTTTGACGGGAACCGGGGAGCTGTTTTTT
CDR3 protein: CASSLTGTGELFF

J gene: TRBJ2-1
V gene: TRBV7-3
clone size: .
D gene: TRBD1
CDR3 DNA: TGTGCCAGCAGCTTAAGTGGTGGACAGGGATACAATGAGCAGTTCTTC
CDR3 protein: CASSLSGGQGYNEQFF